This TCR beta chain was captured in a study of technical replicates of blood from a handful of donors. Germline V lookup: CDR1 SGDLS, CDR2 YYNGEE. V dropped 0 bases and J dropped 4; count of bases not matched to a gene: 4. CDR3 length equals 16 residues. The assay was immunoSEQ multiplex PCR, and TCRdb's table has in-frame clones only and misses some. The sample lists 65,000 to 90,000 clones, 94% occurring once. V usage is TRBV9 and J usage is TRBJ2-3; 11 bases are a match to TRBD2. The TCR originated in a human donor in good health. Sequencing was carried out using T cells isolated from PBMCs. The chain's CDR3 is CASSVASSGRADTQYF. The CDR3 bases are TGTGCCAGCAGCGTAGCAAGTAGCGGGAGGGCAGATACGCAGTATTTT.